These 8 T cell receptor beta chains were all obtained from the same sample, sequenced in a study of shared clonotypes between healthy human individuals. Only in-frame clones appear in the TCRdb table, and some are missing; sequencing was by immunoSEQ multiplex PCR. The sample lists 1,100,000 or so clones; about 80% were seen once. Sequencing used memory CD4+ T cells from PBMCs. Subset noted: CD45RA-negative fraction. Receptors were obtained from a man younger than 35 in good health. Some clones in this sample may be carry-over from other donors' samples.

Concerning this clone: This may arise from a read error, as a much more abundant clone is one base away. The same CDR3 also results from other DNA sequences found in this sample. This rearrangement joins TRBV5-6 to TRBJ2-7; 10 positions agree with TRBD2. This CDR3 has 15 residues. Losses at the gene ends were 2 bases for V and 6 bases for J; bases not matched to a gene: 8. Germline CDR1 SGHDT, CDR2 YYEEEE. The DNA for the CDR3 is TGTGCCAGCAGCTTCCGCAGCGGGAGGGTCAGCGAGCAGTACTTC. It codes for CASSFRSGRVSEQYF.

V is TRBV7-2 and J is TRBJ1-1; the D is unclear. V was cut by 5 bases and J by 4 bases, with 17 bases left in between. The V gene's germline CDR1 is SGHTA and CDR2 FQGNSA. There are 15 residues in the CDR3. CDR3 in DNA: TGTGCCAGCAGCCCCCCCCTGGGTCGGGTCACTGAAGCTTTCTTT. Translating gives CASSPPLGRVTEAFF. Together with reference TRBV7-2 and TRBJ1-1, the CDR3 gives the full variable domain: GAGVSQSPSNKVTEKGKDVELRCDPISGHTALYWYRQSLGQGLEFLIYFQGNSAPDKSGLPSDRFSAERTGGSVSTLTIQRTQQEDSAVYLCASSPPLGRVTEAFFGQGTRLTVV.

This chain joins TRBV6-1 and TRBJ1-2, with TRBD1 identical over 8 bases. The V segment lost 4 bases and the J segment 7 bases; nucleotides outside the gene matches: 5. CDR3 size: 13 residues. Germline CDR1 is MNHNS and CDR2 is SASEGT. Here the CDR3 DNA reads TGTGCCAGCAGTGCCTCACAGGGGGGTGGCTACACCTTC. Its protein product is CASSASQGGGYTF.

This clone was recorded a few times. The rearrangement joins TRBV7-9 to TRBJ2-5; D unresolved. Trimming took off 10 bases at V and 4 bases at J, with 7 bases between the two ends. The CDR3 spans 10 residues. Looked up from germline, CDR1 is SEHNR and CDR2 is FQNEAQ (reference sequence). CDR3 nucleotide sequence: TGTGCCACCACCGGAGAGACCCAGTACTTC. Translation: CATTGETQYF.

V gene TRBV5-4 combines with J gene TRBJ2-1; 13 bases agree with TRBD2. V lost 4 bases and J lost 8; bases outside the gene matches: 3. The germline V gene has CDR1 SGHNT and CDR2 YYREEE (reference sequence). The CDR3 extends over 14 amino acids. The CDR3 nucleotides read TGTGCCAGCAGCGCGGGACTAGCGGGATATGAGCAGTTCTTC. This gives the protein CASSAGLAGYEQFF.

The chain combines TRBV18 with TRBJ1-1, with 10 bases that match TRBD1. V gave up 3 bases and J gave up 1 base; unmatched junction bases: 8. CDR1 is KGHSH, CDR2 LQKENI, per germline. The CDR3 is 17 amino acids. CDR3 amino acids: CASSPSRDRGRNTEAFF. CDR3 nucleotide sequence: TGTGCCAGCTCACCGTCCCGGGACAGGGGCCGGAACACTGAAGCTTTCTTT.

The chain links TRBV5-5 to TRBJ1-1, with 8 bases aligning to TRBD1. The V gene's germline CDR1 is SGHKS and CDR2 YYEKEE (reference sequence). The CDR3 has 14 residues. V was clipped by 2 bases and J by 1 base; unmatched bases: 1. In DNA form, the CDR3 reads TGTGCCAGCAGCTTCGGACAGGGGAACACTGAAGCTTTCTTT. Amino acids: CASSFGQGNTEAFF.

CDR3 DNA: TGTGCCAGCAGTTTATTAGGCCAGGGTGGAGATACGCAGTATTTT. Translated: CASSLLGQGGDTQYF. The chain has TRBV28 and TRBJ2-3; D may be TRBD1 (5 bases). The CDR3 is 15 amino acids. Trimming removed 1 base at V and 5 bases at J, with 13 bases between. Germline V gene sequence: CDR1 MDHEN, CDR2 SYDVKM.